The entry that follows covers one T cell receptor beta chain sequence. The entry originates in a study of blood T cell repertoires in COVID-19. This CDR3 spans 14 amino acids. Per germline, CDR1 MDHEN and CDR2 SYDVKM. V was pared by 5 bases and J by 5 bases, with 7 bases of the junction left unmatched. Here immunoSEQ multiplex PCR was the method, and the copy in TCRdb shows in-frame clones only, minus some. The sample includes about 49,000 clones, around four fifths of them seen just once. This clonotype originated in a woman aged 55-69 years with acute or convalescent COVID-19. Sequenced material: peripheral blood. This rearrangement joins TRBV28 to TRBJ1-1; 8 bases are shared with TRBD1. CDR3 amino acids: CASSRPQGATEAFF. DNA for the CDR3: TGTGCCAGCAGTCGTCCTCAGGGGGCGACTGAAGCTTTCTTT.